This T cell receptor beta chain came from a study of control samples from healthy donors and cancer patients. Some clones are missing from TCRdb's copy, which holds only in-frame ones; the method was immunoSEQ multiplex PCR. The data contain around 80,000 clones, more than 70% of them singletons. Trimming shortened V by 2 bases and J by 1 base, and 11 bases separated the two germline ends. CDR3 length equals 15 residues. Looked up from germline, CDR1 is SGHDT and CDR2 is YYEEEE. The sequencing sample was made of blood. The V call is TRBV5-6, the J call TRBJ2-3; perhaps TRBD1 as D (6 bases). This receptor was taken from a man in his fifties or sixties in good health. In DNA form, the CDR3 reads TGTGCCAGCAGCTTAGGGGGATTGGGCACAGATACGCAGTATTTT. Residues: CASSLGGLGTDTQYF.